One sample yielded the 2 T cell receptor beta chains listed below, sequenced in a study of blood T cell repertoires in COVID-19 (dated by TCRdb to the early 2020s). The library relied on the immunoSEQ multiplex PCR assay. TCRdb carries this immuneACCESS record with in-frame sequences only. Its versions omit some clonotypes, under half of them owing to an unresolved V gene in the studies checked, with the rest unexplained. This sample lists roughly 280,000 clones; around 87% were detected once. Clones ranked in the top ten supply roughly 2% of the sample. The sample taken for sequencing was peripheral blood. All receptors come from a woman aged 45 to 65 who had recovered from COVID-19.

The chain couples TRBV7-2 to TRBJ2-7; possibly TRBD1 for D (5 bases). V was clipped by 2 bases and J by 3 bases, with 14 bases between them. The CDR3 length is 15 residues. Germline V gene data show CDR1 as SGHTA and CDR2 as FQGNSA. This CDR3 reads CASSLIDSLIYEQYF. The CDR3 DNA is TGTGCCAGCAGCTTAATCGACAGCCTTATCTACGAGCAGTACTTC.

The chain has TRBV4-3 and TRBJ2-5; perhaps TRBD1 as D (5 bases). V was pared by 4 bases and J by 7 bases, with 16 bases between. Germline CDR1 and CDR2: LGHNA and YSLEER. This CDR3 spans 14 amino acids. The CDR3 protein is CASSPRLGLGTQYF. In DNA, the CDR3 is TGCGCCAGCAGCCCGCGATTGGGGCTGGGGACCCAGTACTTC.